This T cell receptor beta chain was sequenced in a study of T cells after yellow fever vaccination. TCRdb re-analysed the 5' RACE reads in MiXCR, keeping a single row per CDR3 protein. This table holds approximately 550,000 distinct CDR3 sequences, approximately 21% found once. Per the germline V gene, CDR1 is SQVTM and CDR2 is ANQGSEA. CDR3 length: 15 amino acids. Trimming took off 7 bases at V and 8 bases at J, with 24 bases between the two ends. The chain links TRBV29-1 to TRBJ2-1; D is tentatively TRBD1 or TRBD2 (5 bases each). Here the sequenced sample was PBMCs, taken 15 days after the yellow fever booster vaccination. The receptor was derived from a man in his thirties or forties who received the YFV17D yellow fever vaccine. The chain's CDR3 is CSAEQRIGAGDEQFF. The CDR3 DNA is TGCAGCGCGGAACAGCGGATTGGGGCCGGAGATGAGCAGTTCTTC.